Listed below are T cell receptor beta chains from one sample, sequenced in a study of OX40 agonist ivuxolimab in advanced cancers. Assay used: immunoSEQ multiplex PCR; TCRdb lists only in-frame clones, some missing. The table lists about 76,000 clones, around nine tenths of them singletons. This specimen consisted of CD4+ or CD8+ T cells sorted from blood, obtained in a trial of the OX40 agonist ivuxolimab. These receptors were taken from an adult with an advanced solid tumor such as melanoma, head and neck, liver or kidney cancer. The CDR3 runs from the conserved cysteine through the conserved F or W. Each record gives: J gene, clone size, V gene, CDR3 length, D gene, CDR3 DNA, CDR3 protein. A D gene is named only where the DNA matches it firmly. Only part of the rows carry a size: once, few, many, or a class if the clone is expanded.

TRBJ2-2,.,TRBV2,16,.,TGTGCCAGCATTGGGGTGAAGGGGGCGAACACCGGGGAGCTGTTTTTT,CASIGVKGANTGELFF
TRBJ2-7,few,TRBV7-6,13,.,TGTGCCAGCAGCTTAGCATTCCGCTACGAGCAGTACTTC,CASSLAFRYEQYF
TRBJ2-5,.,TRBV10-3,15,TRBD2,TGTGCCATCAGTGAAGGGACTAGTGTTGGAGAGACCCAGTACTTC,CAISEGTSVGETQYF
TRBJ1-3,.,TRBV30,12,.,TGTGCCTGGCTGGCACAGCATAACACCATATATTTT,CAWLAQHNTIYF
TRBJ2-4,.,TRBV7-2,13,.,TGTGCCAGCAGCTTACCACCGACAGACATTCAGTACTTC,CASSLPPTDIQYF
TRBJ1-3,.,TRBV30,14,.,TGTGCCTCCCCAGGGGTTACCTCTGGAAACACCATATATTTT,CASPGVTSGNTIYF
TRBJ1-2,once,TRBV5-4,15,.,TGTGCCAGCAGCTCACAGATATCCATGCCCTGGGGCTACACCTTC,CASSSQISMPWGYTF
TRBJ2-2,.,TRBV10-3,13,.,TGTGTGACACACGGTTCGAACACCGGGGAGCTGTTTTTT,CVTHGSNTGELFF
TRBJ1-5,.,TRBV6-5,14,TRBD1,TGTGCCAGCAGTTCAGGGGGGCTTGGTCAGCCCCAGCATTTT,CASSSGGLGQPQHF
TRBJ1-2,.,TRBV7-2,15,.,TGTGCCAGCACCCAGCGGGGGGGGGCCAGCTATGGCTACACCTTC,CASTQRGGASYGYTF
TRBJ2-5,.,TRBV7-2,15,.,TGTGCCAGCAGCCCGCAAGGGGGTCCTACCGAGACCCAGTACTTC,CASSPQGGPTETQYF
TRBJ1-1,once,TRBV5-1,15,TRBD1,TGCGCCAGCAGCTCCTCGGGACAGGGGGACACTGAAGCTTTCTTT,CASSSSGQGDTEAFF
TRBJ2-1,.,TRBV6-1,18,TRBD2,TGTGCCAGCAGTGTATCACTAGCGGGGGGCAGCTCCTACAATGAGCAGTTCTTC,CASSVSLAGGSSYNEQFF
TRBJ1-4,.,TRBV23-1,16,TRBD1,TGCGCCAGGACGGGACAGGGACGACCAACTAATGAAAAACTGTTTTTT,CARTGQGRPTNEKLFF
TRBJ2-5,.,TRBV7-2,13,.,TGTGCCAGCAGCTTAACAGGGTCGGAGACCCAGTACTTC,CASSLTGSETQYF
TRBJ2-5,.,TRBV10-3,13,.,TGTGCCATCAAAAGCGAGGGTGGGGAGACCCAGTACTTC,CAIKSEGGETQYF
TRBJ2-5,.,TRBV29-1,13,.,TGCAGCGTCCTGCACTCGTACCAAGAGACCCAGTACTTC,CSVLHSYQETQYF
TRBJ2-4,.,TRBV7-2,15,.,TGTGCCAGCAGCTTAAGGGGCTTAGCCAAAAACATTCAGTACTTC,CASSLRGLAKNIQYF
TRBJ2-7,.,TRBV7-2,14,.,TGTGCCAGCAGCTTAGCTTCGGGTTCCTACGAGCAGTACTTC,CASSLASGSYEQYF